A selection of T cell receptor beta chains follows, all from one sample in a study of molecular identifiers for immune sequencing clone quantification. TCRdb reanalysed the PCR reads using MiXCR and keeps one entry per CDR3 protein. The sample shows tens of thousands of distinct CDR3 sequences, 20% to 25% of them seen only once. Sequencing was done on a sample of naive CD8+ T cells from blood, with Jurkat cell RNA spiked in. Receptor source: a human donor in good health. Some libraries in this study had Jurkat cell RNA spiked in. Each CDR3 is given without its conserved first and last residue. Rows give clone size only sometimes, using once, few, many, or a class for an expanded clone.

j_gene	v_gene	abundance	CDR3aa
TRBJ2-1	TRBV4-2	many	ASSQAASGYPYNEQF
TRBJ2-5	TRBV28	many	ASSYSLRGGQAETQY
TRBJ2-2	TRBV16	few	ASSPDGSGELF
TRBJ2-7	TRBV5-4	-	ATTSRDRSYEQY
TRBJ1-5	TRBV27	many	ASSAWDGHNQPQH
TRBJ2-3	TRBV2	-	ARSERNTDMQY
TRBJ2-2	TRBV28	many	ASSSRSGSTGAGELF
TRBJ2-7	TRBV27	few	ASRISPVGEQY
TRBJ2-5	TRBV20-1	-	SARGFEAAQETQY
TRBJ2-1	TRBV11-3	many	ASSESSYNEQF
TRBJ2-2	TRBV7-9	-	ASSKGAGAYTGELF
TRBJ2-3	TRBV7-2	many	ASSLVPSDTQY
TRBJ2-4	TRBV4-3	few	ASSQGAPAEGYLAKNIQY
TRBJ1-4	TRBV5-6	many	ASSLAGLPNEKLF
TRBJ1-1	TRBV6-2/TRBV6-3	many	ASSWQGNTEAF
TRBJ2-1	TRBV2	few	AIAGESSYNEQF
TRBJ1-2	TRBV30	many	AWSPGGLSYGYT
TRBJ1-5	TRBV6-6	many	ASVGTGSNQPQH
TRBJ2-1	TRBV20-1	-	SAAGLAGTYNEQF
TRBJ1-3	TRBV6-5	many	ASSYGTGGSGNTIY
TRBJ2-5	TRBV13	many	ASGQRTGQETQY
TRBJ2-5	TRBV11-2	many	ASSLVTSGGPGQETQY
TRBJ2-3	TRBV6-5	many	ASSHRGMGSTDTQY
TRBJ2-1	TRBV4-1	-	ASRRTGDNEQF
TRBJ1-4	TRBV6-5	many	ASSWTGQPF
TRBJ2-3	TRBV10-2	many	ASSSPGQGISDTQY
TRBJ2-7	TRBV7-6	many	ASSLARDDSEQY
TRBJ2-7	TRBV14	-	ASSQELFGQGYNYEQY
TRBJ2-1	TRBV30	-	AWSVLGIGTYNEQF
TRBJ2-2	TRBV7-6	-	ASSLEGGELF
TRBJ1-5	TRBV13	many	ASSLQGRDSNQPQH
TRBJ2-7	TRBV20-1	many	SARALTEGYEQY
TRBJ2-7	TRBV7-9	-	ASSPPRGNWEQY
TRBJ1-4	TRBV27	many	ASKGALSEKLF
TRBJ1-1	TRBV5-1	-	ASSLASASVPEAF
TRBJ2-3	TRBV28	many	ASSFPADTQY
TRBJ2-7	TRBV30	few	AWTTGSGYEQY
TRBJ2-6	TRBV27	many	ASSWLSPSGANVLT
TRBJ2-7	TRBV21-1	many	ASSKNWTGGGYEQY
TRBJ2-5	TRBV19	-	ASSIETGYQETQY
TRBJ2-1	TRBV29-1	-	SVWGWRTYNEQF
TRBJ2-7	TRBV11-2	many	ASSLERGTYEQY
TRBJ1-4	TRBV7-2	many	ASSFSQGDGKLF
TRBJ1-1	TRBV11-2	-	ASSRTGENTGAF
TRBJ1-1	TRBV12-3/TRBV12-4	many	ASGKLNTEAF
TRBJ2-3	TRBV5-5	medium-sized	ASSSLVFASTDTQY
TRBJ2-3	TRBV3-2	-	ASGTGVPDTQY